The next 7 T cell receptor beta chains were all read from a single sample in a study of blood T cell repertoires in COVID-19. Assay used: immunoSEQ multiplex PCR; TCRdb lists only in-frame clones, some missing. The data contain approximately 170,000 clones, 80% of them seen just once; the ten biggest clones take up around 6.1%. Input material: PBMCs or T cells enriched from blood (not recorded which). The source of these receptors is a man aged 40-49 years who had recovered from COVID-19.

The gene calls are TRBV10-3 and TRBJ1-2, with D maybe TRBD1 (5 bases). The CDR3 is 14 amino acids. Germline V gene lookup returns CDR1 ENHRY and CDR2 SYGVKD. V was pared by 8 bases and J by 3 bases, with 16 bases between. The CDR3: CAISEGRAHYGYTF. The CDR3 region has the DNA TGTGCCATCTCAGAAGGCAGGGCCCACTATGGCTACACCTTC.

This chain joins TRBV27 and TRBJ1-2; TRBD1 agrees at 8 bases. J gave up 5 bases and V 6 bases, and 14 bases lay outside the gene matches. The CDR3 runs to 16 residues. Germline V gene data show CDR1 as MNHEY and CDR2 as SMNVEV (reference sequence). CDR3 nucleotide sequence: TGTGCCAGCAGGGATTGGACCCCACAGGGGGATTATGGCTACACCTTC. This translates into CASRDWTPQGDYGYTF.

The chain recombines TRBV12-3 or TRBV12-4 with TRBJ1-1; 7 nucleotides agree with TRBD1. CDR3 size: 11 residues. Germline trimming cut 6 bases from V and 11 bases from J; bases unmatched to any gene: 6. CDR3 sequence reads: CASRSDRVAFF. The CDR3 bases are TGTGCCAGCAGATCCGACAGGGTGGCTTTCTTT.

The chain joins TRBV5-1 to TRBJ2-3; the match to TRBD2 covers 9 bases. The length of the CDR3 is 15 residues. Looked up from germline, CDR1 is SGHRS and CDR2 is YFSETQ. The V segment lost 3 bases and the J segment 2 bases; nucleotides outside the gene matches: 4. The CDR3, as DNA: TGCGCCAGCAGCTCGCTAGCGGGGAACACAGATACGCAGTATTTT. As protein: CASSSLAGNTDTQYF.

The chain couples TRBV28 to TRBJ1-1, with 8 bases identical to TRBD1. Germline CDR1 MDHEN, CDR2 SYDVKM. V lost 5 bases to trimming and J lost 5 bases; unmatched junction nucleotides: 7. This CDR3 spans 14 amino acids. The CDR3 region is CASSVTGVLTEAFF. In DNA form, the CDR3 reads TGTGCCAGCAGTGTGACAGGGGTGTTGACTGAAGCTTTCTTT.

This chain connects TRBV19 to TRBJ1-4, with 9 nucleotides matching TRBD1. Germline lookup yields CDR1 LNHDA and CDR2 SQIVND (reference sequence). With 6 bases clipped from V and 8 bases from J, the junction kept 10 bases outside the gene matches. The CDR3 loop spans 15 amino acids. The CDR3 DNA reads as TGTGCCAGTAGCCCTTCCGGGACAGGGCTAGAAAAACTGTTTTTT. It yields the protein CASSPSGTGLEKLFF.

V usage is TRBV11-2 and J usage is TRBJ1-1; 9 bases line up with TRBD1. This CDR3 has 17 amino acids. Germline loops: CDR1 SGHAT, CDR2 FQNNGV. V shed 4 bases, J shed 3 bases, and the junction held 12 bases outside the gene matches. CDR3 in DNA: TGTGCCAGCAGCTCCCTATCTCGGGACAGGGAGGACACTGAAGCTTTCTTT. Translated: CASSSLSRDREDTEAFF.